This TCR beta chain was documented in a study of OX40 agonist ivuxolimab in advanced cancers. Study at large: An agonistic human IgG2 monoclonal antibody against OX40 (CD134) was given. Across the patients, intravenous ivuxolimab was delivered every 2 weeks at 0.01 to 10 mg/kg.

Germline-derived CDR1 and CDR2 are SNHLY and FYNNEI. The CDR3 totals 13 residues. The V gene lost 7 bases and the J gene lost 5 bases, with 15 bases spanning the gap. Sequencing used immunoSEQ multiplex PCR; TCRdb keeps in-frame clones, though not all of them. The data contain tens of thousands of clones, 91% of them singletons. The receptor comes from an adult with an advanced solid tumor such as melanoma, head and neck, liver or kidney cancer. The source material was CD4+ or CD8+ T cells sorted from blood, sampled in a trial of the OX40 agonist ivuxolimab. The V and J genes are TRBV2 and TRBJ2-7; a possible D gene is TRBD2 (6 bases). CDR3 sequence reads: CASNGLLPHEQYF. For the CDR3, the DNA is TGTGCCAGCAATGGACTACTACCCCACGAGCAGTACTTC.